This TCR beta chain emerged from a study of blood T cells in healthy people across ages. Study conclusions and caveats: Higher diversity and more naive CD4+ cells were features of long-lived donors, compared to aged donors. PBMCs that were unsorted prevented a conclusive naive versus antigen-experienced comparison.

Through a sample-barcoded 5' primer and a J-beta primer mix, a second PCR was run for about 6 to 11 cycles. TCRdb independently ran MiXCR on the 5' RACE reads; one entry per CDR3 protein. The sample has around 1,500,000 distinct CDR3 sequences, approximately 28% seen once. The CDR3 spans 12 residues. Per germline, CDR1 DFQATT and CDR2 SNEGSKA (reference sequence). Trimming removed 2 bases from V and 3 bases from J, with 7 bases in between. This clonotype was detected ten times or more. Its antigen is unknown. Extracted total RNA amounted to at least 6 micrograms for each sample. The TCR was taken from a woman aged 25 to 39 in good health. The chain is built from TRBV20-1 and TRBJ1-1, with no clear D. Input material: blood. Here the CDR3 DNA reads TGCAGTGCTAGATGGGGAGACACTGAAGCTTTCTTT. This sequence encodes CSARWGDTEAFF.